A single sample gave rise to the 2 T cell receptor beta chains below, sequenced in a study. Cells sorted as Tregs were CD4+, CD25+ and CD127-/low. TCRdb re-derived calls from the 5' RACE reads in MiXCR, one entry per CDR3 protein. The repertoire holds around 34,000 distinct CDR3 sequences, with 20% to 30% as singletons. Source material: tumor-infiltrating Tregs sorted from the breast tumor. The origin of the receptors is a female donor with breast cancer.

This clonotype was detected ten times or more. V gene TRBV27 combines with J gene TRBJ1-2, with a possible D match to TRBD1 (5 bases). V lost 2 bases, J lost 8 bases, and 15 bases lay in between. The CDR3 is 14 amino acids. Looked up from germline, CDR1 is MNHEY and CDR2 is SMNVEV (reference sequence). Here the CDR3 reads CASSLRGEGTGYTF. The CDR3 nucleotides are TGTGCCAGCAGTTTAAGGGGCGAGGGGACCGGCTACACCTTC.

This chain links TRBV3-1 with TRBJ2-2; no clear D. The CDR3 loop spans 15 amino acids. The V gene lost 4 bases and the J gene lost 1 base, with 10 bases spanning the gap. The germline CDR1 and CDR2 sequences are LGHDT and YNNKEL (reference sequence). The CDR3, as DNA: TGTGCCAGCAGCCGTCGGACGGGGAACACCGGGGAGCTGTTTTTT. The encoded protein is CASSRRTGNTGELFF.